The 20 T cell receptor beta chains given below trace back to one sample, sequenced in a study of chemoradiotherapy in HPV16-positive cancers. Repertoires were generated with immunoSEQ multiplex PCR, while TCRdb's copy carries only in-frame clones and drops some. The sample comprises about 8,100 clones, roughly 70% of which are singletons, and 20% to 25% rests with the top ten. The sample was gathered from a patient who underwent chemoradiotherapy. These TCRs come from a human donor with HPV-associated anogenital cancer.

The chain employs TRBV27 and TRBJ2-1; D may be TRBD1 or TRBD2 (6 bases each). In germline, CDR1 is MNHEY, CDR2 SMNVEV (reference sequence). Trimming stripped 6 bases from V and 0 bases from J, with 18 bases between. The CDR3 is made up of 17 amino acids. This chain's CDR3 is CASRLTGRRFSYNEQFF. CDR3 DNA: TGTGCCAGCAGACTCACAGGGAGGCGCTTCTCCTACAATGAGCAGTTCTTC.

V is TRBV11-1 and J is TRBJ2-1, with D maybe TRBD1 (5 bases). The length of the CDR3 is 13 residues. Trimming cost V 4 bases and J 9 bases, with 13 bases left between them. Per germline, CDR1 SGHAT and CDR2 FQDESV (reference sequence). CDR3 nucleotides: TGTGCCAGCAGCTCGTGGGTGGACATTGAGCAGTTCTTC. The encoded protein is CASSSWVDIEQFF.

The CDR3 spells CASSYSTGGEQYF. In DNA form, the CDR3 reads TGTGCCAGCAGTTACTCGACGGGGGGCGAGCAGTACTTC. V usage is TRBV6-5 and J usage is TRBJ2-7, with 7 bases that match TRBD2. Germline V lookup: CDR1 MNHEY, CDR2 SVGAGI. The CDR3 is made up of 13 amino acids. The trim removed 0 bases at V and 6 bases at J, leaving 2 bases unmatched.

The chain joins TRBV5-8 to TRBJ1-6; D ambiguous. This CDR3 has 14 amino acids. Germline CDR1 and CDR2: SGHTS and YDEGEE. Trimming pared 2 bases from V and 8 bases from J, leaving 11 bases between. CDR3 amino acids: CASSLIRSDSPLHF. The CDR3 nucleotides are TGTGCCAGCAGCTTAATCCGGTCGGATTCACCCCTCCACTTT. Drawing the rest from reference TRBV5-8 and TRBJ1-6, the complete variable domain is EAGVTQSPTHLIKTRGQQATLRCSPISGHTSVYWYQQALGLGLQFLLWYDEGEERNRGNFPPRFSGRQFPNYSSELNVNALELEDSALYLCASSLIRSDSPLHFGNGTRLTVT.

The V gene is TRBV28, the J gene TRBJ1-2, with 9 bases fitting TRBD1. V trimming: 8 bases; J trimming: 11 bases; junction bases outside the gene matches: 9. The CDR3 is 12 amino acids. CDR1 MDHEN and CDR2 SYDVKM come from the germline V gene. The CDR3 sequence: CASGTGQGLYTF. DNA for the CDR3: TGTGCCAGCGGAACGGGACAGGGATTGTACACCTTC.

The V and J genes are TRBV7-9 and TRBJ1-2; no firm D call. This CDR3 is built from 15 residues. CDR1 SEHNR and CDR2 FQNEAQ come from the germline V gene (reference sequence). Trimming cost V 3 bases and J 6 bases, with 17 bases left between them. CDR3: CASSFPIGAEDGYTF. CDR3 DNA: TGTGCCAGCAGCTTTCCCATTGGTGCAGAGGATGGCTACACCTTC. The full variable domain, with the rest looked up from reference TRBV7-9 and TRBJ1-2, is DTGVSQNPRHKITKRGQNVTFRCDPISEHNRLYWYRQTLGQGPEFLTYFQNEAQLEKSRLLSDRFSAERPKGSFSTLEIQRTEQGDSAMYLCASSFPIGAEDGYTFGSGTRLTVV.

J is TRBJ1-4 and V is TRBV5-1, with 7 nucleotides matching TRBD1. J was trimmed by 5 bases and V by 5 bases; bases with no gene match: 6. The CDR3 has 14 amino acids. Germline CDR1 is SGHRS and CDR2 is YFSETQ. CDR3 nucleotides: TGCGCCAGCAGGCGGGACAGCGGGAATGAAAAACTGTTTTTT. Translation gives CASRRDSGNEKLFF.

This clone was recorded a few times. This chain connects TRBV11-3 to TRBJ2-3; maybe TRBD1 (5 bases). Germline V lookup: CDR1 SGHNT, CDR2 YENEEA. CDR3 size: 15 residues. The V end lost 1 base, the J end lost 0 bases, and 8 bases lay between the germline ends. CDR3 amino acids: CASSLGGISTDTQYF. The CDR3, as DNA: TGTGCCAGCAGCTTAGGGGGCATAAGCACAGATACGCAGTATTTT.

The chain carries TRBV12-5 and TRBJ1-1; D gene uncertain. With 2 bases removed from V and 1 base from J, the gap between germline ends came to 5 bases. This CDR3 region has 13 residues. CDR1 is LGHNT, CDR2 FRNRAP, per germline. CDR3 loop: CASGLKENTEAFF. The CDR3 DNA follows: TGTGCTAGTGGTTTGAAGGAGAACACTGAAGCTTTCTTT.

The chain couples TRBV11-3 to TRBJ1-1; weak D call: TRBD1 (6 bases). Trimming stripped 5 bases from V and 3 bases from J, with 31 bases between. The CDR3 covers 20 residues. The germline V gene has CDR1 SGHNT and CDR2 YENEEA. CDR3 nucleotide sequence: TGTGCCAGCAGCCTACTCCCATACAGGGACTACCCTTCCCCGGACACTGAAGCTTTCTTT. Residues: CASSLLPYRDYPSPDTEAFF. The full variable domain, completed using reference TRBV11-3 and TRBJ1-1, is EAGVVQSPRYKIIEKKQPVAFWCNPISGHNTLYWYLQNLGQGPELLIRYENEEAVDDSQLPKDRFSAERLKGVDSTLKIQPAELGDSAVYLCASSLLPYRDYPSPDTEAFFGQGTRLTVV.

V usage is TRBV10-3 and J usage is TRBJ2-1; TRBD1 matches at 9 bases. This CDR3 is 16 amino acids long. The V gene's germline CDR1 is ENHRY and CDR2 SYGVKD. Trimming at V came to 10 bases and at J to 8 bases, leaving 18 bases not matched to a gene. This chain's CDR3 is CATNLGVGTGSHEQFF. The CDR3 bases are TGTGCCACCAATCTCGGTGTCGGGACAGGGTCTCATGAGCAGTTCTTC.

The chain recombines TRBV27 with TRBJ1-3, with TRBD1 as a possible D gene (5 bases). Germline lookup yields CDR1 MNHEY and CDR2 SMNVEV (reference sequence). The CDR3 length is 16 residues. V gave up 5 bases and J gave up 4 bases, with 18 bases separating them. In DNA form, the CDR3 reads TGTGCCAGCAGTCCCCCCGGTTCAGGGAGCGGAAACACCATATATTTT. The encoded protein is CASSPPGSGSGNTIYF.

This chain connects TRBV18 to TRBJ2-2; no clear D gene. CDR1 and CDR2 (germline): KGHSH, LQKENI. The CDR3 runs 16 residues. Between the trimmed V and J ends, which lost 2 bases and 0 bases, there was a span of 10 bases. The CDR3 DNA is TGTGCCAGCTCACCAAATACCCCCACGAACACCGGGGAGCTGTTTTTT. Translated: CASSPNTPTNTGELFF. Supplemented by reference TRBV18 and TRBJ2-2, the full variable domain reads NAGVMQNPRHLVRRRGQEARLRCSPMKGHSHVYWYRQLPEEGLKFMVYLQKENIIDESGMPKERFSAEFPKEGPSILRIQQVVRGDSAAYFCASSPNTPTNTGELFFGEGSRLTVL.

The rearrangement links TRBV5-8 to TRBJ1-2, with D maybe TRBD1 (6 bases). V shed 2 bases and J shed 7 bases, with 12 bases lying between them. The germline V gene has CDR1 SGHTS and CDR2 YDEGEE. The CDR3 consists of 13 residues. The CDR3 reads CASSLLQGFGYTF. Here the CDR3 DNA reads TGTGCCAGCAGCTTATTACAGGGTTTTGGCTACACCTTC.

CDR3 amino acids: CASSYGGTEAFF. The CDR3 nucleotides read TGTGCCAGCAGTTACGGGGGAACTGAAGCTTTCTTT. This chain joins TRBV25-1 and TRBJ1-1; D is perhaps TRBD1 (5 bases). V was pared by 5 bases and J by 5 bases, with 9 bases between. The CDR3 totals 12 residues. CDR1 is MGHDK and CDR2 is SYGVNS in the germline V gene.

This clone appeared a single time. The chain is built from TRBV9 and TRBJ2-2; D possibly uses TRBD1 or TRBD2 (5 bases each). Deletions cut 7 bases from V and 1 base from J, with 17 bases between. The germline V gene has CDR1 SGDLS and CDR2 YYNGEE. CDR3 length: 16 residues. For the CDR3, the DNA is TGTGCCAGCTCAGAACGGGGCTCTGTGAACACCGGGGAGCTGTTTTTT. Its translation: CASSERGSVNTGELFF.

V is TRBV19 and J is TRBJ2-7, with D uncertain. Between the trimmed V and J ends, which lost 3 bases and 1 base, there was a span of 7 bases. Germline V lookup: CDR1 LNHDA, CDR2 SQIVND (reference sequence). CDR3 length: 13 residues. The CDR3 reads CASSMKGSYEQYF. The CDR3 coding sequence is TGTGCCAGTAGTATGAAGGGATCCTACGAGCAGTACTTC.

This sequence joins TRBV27 and TRBJ1-1, with unresolved D. The CDR3 contains 13 residues. V lost 3 bases, J lost 1 base, and 6 bases lay in between. Germline lookup yields CDR1 MNHEY and CDR2 SMNVEV (reference sequence). The CDR3 DNA follows: TGTGCCAGCAGTTTTCGCAAGAACACTGAAGCTTTCTTT. Translation: CASSFRKNTEAFF.

V and J are TRBV28 and TRBJ1-5; possible D gene TRBD1, 5 bases. This CDR3 has 14 amino acids. Trimming cost V 6 bases and J 6 bases, with 15 bases left between them. The germline V gene has CDR1 MDHEN and CDR2 SYDVKM. DNA of the CDR3: TGTGCCAGCAGCGCAGGGTTTCGGGGTCAGCCCCAGCATTTT. It encodes CASSAGFRGQPQHF.

This clone appeared a few times. The V and J genes are TRBV7-2 and TRBJ2-5, with D perhaps being TRBD1 or TRBD2 (6 bases each). The V end was cut by 5 bases, the J end by 4 bases, with 14 bases between. Per the germline V gene, CDR1 is SGHTA and CDR2 is FQGNSA. This CDR3 contains 14 residues. CDR3 DNA sequence: TGTGCCAGCAGCACCCGCAGGGGAGGAGAGACCCAGTACTTC. Translation: CASSTRRGGETQYF.